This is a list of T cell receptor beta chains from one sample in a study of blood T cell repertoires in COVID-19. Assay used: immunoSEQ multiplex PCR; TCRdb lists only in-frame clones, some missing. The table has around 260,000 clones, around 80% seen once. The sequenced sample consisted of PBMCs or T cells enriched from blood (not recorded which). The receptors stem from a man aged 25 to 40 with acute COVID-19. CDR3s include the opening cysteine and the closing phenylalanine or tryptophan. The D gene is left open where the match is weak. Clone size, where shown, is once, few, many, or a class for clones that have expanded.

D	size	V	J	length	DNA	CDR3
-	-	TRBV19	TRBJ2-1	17	TGTGCCAGTAGTATTAACAGTCGCGGAATTAGCGGAAGTGAGCAGTTCTTC	CASSINSRGISGSEQFF
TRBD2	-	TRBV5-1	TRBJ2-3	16	TGTGCCAGCAGCCCTCGGACTAGCGGGAGCACAGATACGCAGTATTTT	CASSPRTSGSTDTQYF
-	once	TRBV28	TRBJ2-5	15	TGTGCCAGCTCACCATCGGGCCAGGGCTCAGAGACCCAGTACTTC	CASSPSGQGSETQYF
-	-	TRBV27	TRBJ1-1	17	TGTGCCAGCAGTTTATGGCCCGCCGCAGAGACAAACACTGAAGCTTTCTTT	CASSLWPAAETNTEAFF
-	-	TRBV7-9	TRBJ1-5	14	TGTGCCAGCAGCTATGACAATAGCAATCAGCCCCAGCATTTT	CASSYDNSNQPQHF
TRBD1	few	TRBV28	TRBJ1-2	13	TGTGCCAGCAGGGTCGGGACAGACTATGGCTACACCTTC	CASRVGTDYGYTF
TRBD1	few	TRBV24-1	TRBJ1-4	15	TGTGCCACCAGTGACGGGGGGACAGGGAGCGAAAAACTGTTTTTT	CATSDGGTGSEKLFF
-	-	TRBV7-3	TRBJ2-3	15	TGTGCCAGCAGCGCAAACCGGGGGACCACAGATACGCAGTATTTT	CASSANRGTTDTQYF
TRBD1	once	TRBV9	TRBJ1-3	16	TGTGCCAGCTCCACGACAGGGGCTGAGTCTGGAAACACCATATATTTT	CASSTTGAESGNTIYF
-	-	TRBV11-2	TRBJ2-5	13	TGTGCCAGCAGGTTCCTAGGCGGGGAGACCCAGTACTTC	CASRFLGGETQYF
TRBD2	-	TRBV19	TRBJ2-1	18	TGTGCCAGTAGTCCCCTCAGGAGCGGGATAAACCGGGAGGATGAGCAGTTCTTC	CASSPLRSGINREDEQFF
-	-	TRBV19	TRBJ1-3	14	TGTGCCAGTAGTTTCCGACACATTGGAAACACCATATATTTT	CASSFRHIGNTIYF
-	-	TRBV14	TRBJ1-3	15	TGTGCCAGCAGCCTTACGGGGATCTCTGGAAACACCATATATTTT	CASSLTGISGNTIYF
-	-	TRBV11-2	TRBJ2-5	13	TGTGCCAGCAGCCGATCAGGATACGAGACCCAGTACTTC	CASSRSGYETQYF
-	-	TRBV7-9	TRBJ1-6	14	TGTGCCAGCAGCACCGACATGGAGGTCTCACCCCTCCACTTT	CASSTDMEVSPLHF
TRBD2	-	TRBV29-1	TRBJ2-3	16	TGCAGCGCCCTACTAGCGGGGGTCCTTGAGGCAGATACGCAGTATTTT	CSALLAGVLEADTQYF
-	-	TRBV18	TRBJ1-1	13	TGTGCCAGCTCACCAGGCGGGGAAGGATTAGCTTTCTTT	CASSPGGEGLAFF
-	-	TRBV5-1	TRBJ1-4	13	TGCGCCAGCAGCTTAATGCCCGGGGAAAAACTGTTTTTT	CASSLMPGEKLFF
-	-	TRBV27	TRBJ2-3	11	TGTGCCACCATGATACTAGGGACGCAGTATTTT	CATMILGTQYF
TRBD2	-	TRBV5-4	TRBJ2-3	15	TGTGCCAGCAGCCTTAGCGGGGGGGCAACAGATACGCAGTATTTT	CASSLSGGATDTQYF
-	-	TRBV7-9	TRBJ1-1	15	TGTGCCAGCACCGTAACAGGGTCGTCTGACACTGAAGCTTTCTTT	CASTVTGSSDTEAFF
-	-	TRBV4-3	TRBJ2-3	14	TGCGCCAGCAGAGTTGGGGAGAGCACAGATACGCAGTATTTT	CASRVGESTDTQYF
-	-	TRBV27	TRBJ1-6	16	TGTGCCAGCAGTACACCCCAGGGATTATCTAATTCACCCCTCCACTTT	CASSTPQGLSNSPLHF
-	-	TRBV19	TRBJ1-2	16	TGTGCCAGTAGTATACTTGGGACACAGGCTCGTTATGGCTACACCTTC	CASSILGTQARYGYTF
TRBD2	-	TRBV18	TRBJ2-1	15	TGTGCCAGCTCGGCGTCGGGGGGAACCTACAATGAGCAGTTCTTC	CASSASGGTYNEQFF
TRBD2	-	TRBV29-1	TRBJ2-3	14	TGCAGCGTTGGCGGCGGGAGGGGGACAGATACGCAGTATTTT	CSVGGGRGTDTQYF
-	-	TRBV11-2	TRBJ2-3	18	TGTGCCAGCAGGCCCGCGCTTGGAGCCCGACCTAGCACAGATACGCAGTATTTT	CASRPALGARPSTDTQYF
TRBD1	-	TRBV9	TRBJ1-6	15	TGTGCCAGCAGCCCGGACAGGGGGGTCCGGGGACCCCTCCACTTT	CASSPDRGVRGPLHF
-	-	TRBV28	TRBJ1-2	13	TGTGCCAGCAGTCCACCGAGGATTTATGGCTACACCTTC	CASSPPRIYGYTF
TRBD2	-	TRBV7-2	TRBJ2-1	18	TGTGCCAGCAGCCCCTGGACTAGCGGGGCCAACCCTTACAATGAGCAGTTCTTC	CASSPWTSGANPYNEQFF
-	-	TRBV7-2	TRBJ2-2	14	TGTGCCAGCAGCTTAGCTCTTAACACCGGGGAGCTGTTTTTT	CASSLALNTGELFF
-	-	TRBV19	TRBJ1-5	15	TGTGCCAGTAGTCAAACAGTCTATAGCAATCAGCCCCAGCATTTT	CASSQTVYSNQPQHF
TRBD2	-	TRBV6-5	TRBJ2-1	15	TGTGCCAGCAGTTATGGGACTAGCAGTGGGAATGAGCAGTTCTTC	CASSYGTSSGNEQFF
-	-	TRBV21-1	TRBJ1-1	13	TGTGCCAGCAGCCGGGACAGGGAGACTGAAGCTTTCTTT	CASSRDRETEAFF
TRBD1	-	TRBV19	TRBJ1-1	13	TGTGCCAGTAGTATCGACAGGGCCACTGAAGCTTTCTTT	CASSIDRATEAFF
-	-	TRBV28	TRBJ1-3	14	TGTGCCAGCAGTTTATGGTCGACAGGAAACACCATATATTTT	CASSLWSTGNTIYF
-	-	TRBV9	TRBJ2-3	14	TGTGCCAGCAGCTCACGGACAGTAGGGGATACGCAGTATTTT	CASSSRTVGDTQYF